This T cell receptor (beta chain) was documented in a study of cytomegalovirus exposure and HLA in healthy donors. Study background: The Caucasian-associated ancestry cluster contained approximately 81% of the 300 to 400 genotyped donors.

Per the germline V gene, CDR1 is LNHDA and CDR2 is SQIVND (reference sequence). The length of the CDR3 is 15 residues. V lost 4 bases, J lost 2 bases, and 5 bases stayed unmatched. This PCR relied on a set of 60 Vbeta primers and 13 Jbeta primers. Clones were sequenced by immunoSEQ multiplex PCR, and TCRdb holds only the in-frame ones, with some missing. The table includes 150,000 to 200,000 clones, 80% detected once. As concerns this clone: The antigen remains undetermined.

Study-wide findings and caveats: With further analysis later on, most CMV-associated TCR beta chains appeared HLA-restricted. CMV serostatus was the only immune exposure information that was available.

The sample consisted of PBMCs. The sequence derives from a boy between 10 and 17 years old in good health and CMV-seronegative. This chain joins TRBV19 and TRBJ2-7; 10 bases are a match to TRBD1. The CDR3 spells CASSTPGQGTYEQYF. Here the CDR3 DNA reads TGTGCCAGTAGTACTCCGGGACAGGGGACCTACGAGCAGTACTTC. The full variable domain, its missing parts supplied by reference TRBV19 and TRBJ2-7, is DGGITQSPKYLFRKEGQNVTLSCEQNLNHDAMYWYRQDPGQGLRLIYYSQIVNDFQKGDIAEGYSVSREKKESFPLTVTSAQKNPTAFYLCASSTPGQGTYEQYFGPGTRLTVT.